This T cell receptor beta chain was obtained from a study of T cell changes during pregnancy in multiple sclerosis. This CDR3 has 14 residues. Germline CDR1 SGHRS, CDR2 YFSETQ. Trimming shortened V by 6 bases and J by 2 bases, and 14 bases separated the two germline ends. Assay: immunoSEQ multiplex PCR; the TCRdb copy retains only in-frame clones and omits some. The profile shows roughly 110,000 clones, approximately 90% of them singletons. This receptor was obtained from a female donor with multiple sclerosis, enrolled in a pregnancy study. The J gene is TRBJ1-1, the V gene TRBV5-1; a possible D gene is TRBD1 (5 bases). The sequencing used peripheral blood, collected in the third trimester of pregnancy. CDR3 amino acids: CASTPGGDNTEAFF. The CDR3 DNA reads TGCGCCAGCACTCCCGGGGGAGATAACACTGAAGCTTTCTTT.